This entry describes one T cell receptor beta chain. This sample is part of a study of cytomegalovirus exposure and HLA in healthy donors. Turning to the study itself: Among around 400 genotyped donors, around 77% fell in the Caucasian-associated ancestry cluster.

CDR1 SGDLS and CDR2 YYNGEE come from the germline V gene. Unmatched junction bases numbered 2, after V lost 2 bases and J lost 6 bases. The length of the CDR3 is 15 residues. PCR used 60 Vbeta primers and 13 Jbeta primers. TCRdb's copy holds only in-frame clones and misses some; the assay was immunoSEQ multiplex PCR. The repertoire has around 150,000 clones, 70% to 80% of them found once; the top ten carry over 1.2%. The J gene is TRBJ2-1, the V gene TRBV9, with 13 bases that match TRBD2. Material: PBMCs. The receptor comes from a man between 60 and 75 years old in good health and CMV-seronegative. The CDR3 DNA reads TGTGCCAGCAGCGTGGGGACTAGCGGGACCAATGAGCAGTTCTTC. Translation gives CASSVGTSGTNEQFF. The full variable domain, rest sourced from reference TRBV9 and TRBJ2-1, is DSGVTQTPKHLITATGQRVTLRCSPRSGDLSVYWYQQSLDQGLQFLIQYYNGEERAKGNILERFSAQQFPDLHSELNLSSLELGDSALYFCASSVGTSGTNEQFFGPGTRLTVL.